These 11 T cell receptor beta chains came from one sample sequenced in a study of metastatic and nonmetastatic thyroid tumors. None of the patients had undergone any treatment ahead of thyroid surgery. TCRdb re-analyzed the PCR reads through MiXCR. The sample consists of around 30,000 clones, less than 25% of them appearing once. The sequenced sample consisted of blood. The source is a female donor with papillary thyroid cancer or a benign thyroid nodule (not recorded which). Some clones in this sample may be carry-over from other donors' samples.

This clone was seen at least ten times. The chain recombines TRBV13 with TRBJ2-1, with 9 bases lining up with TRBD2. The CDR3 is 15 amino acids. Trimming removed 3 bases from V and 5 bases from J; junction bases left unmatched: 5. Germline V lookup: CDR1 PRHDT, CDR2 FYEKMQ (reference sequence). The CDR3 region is CASSLGGRANNEQFF. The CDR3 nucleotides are TGTGCCAGCAGCTTGGGCGGGAGGGCCAACAATGAGCAGTTCTTC.

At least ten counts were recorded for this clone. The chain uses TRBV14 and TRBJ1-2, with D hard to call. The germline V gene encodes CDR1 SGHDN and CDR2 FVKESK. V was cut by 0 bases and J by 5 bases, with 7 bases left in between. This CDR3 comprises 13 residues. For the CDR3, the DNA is TGTGCCAGCAGCCAAGAAGGGCTTTATGGCTACACCTTC. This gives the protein CASSQEGLYGYTF.

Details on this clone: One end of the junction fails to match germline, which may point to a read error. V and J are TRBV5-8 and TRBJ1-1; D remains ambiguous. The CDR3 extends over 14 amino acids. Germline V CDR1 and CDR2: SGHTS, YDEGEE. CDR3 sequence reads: CASSPGKALAEDFF. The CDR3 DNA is TGTGCCAGCAGCCCTGGGAAAGCTCTAGCTGAAGATTTCTTT.

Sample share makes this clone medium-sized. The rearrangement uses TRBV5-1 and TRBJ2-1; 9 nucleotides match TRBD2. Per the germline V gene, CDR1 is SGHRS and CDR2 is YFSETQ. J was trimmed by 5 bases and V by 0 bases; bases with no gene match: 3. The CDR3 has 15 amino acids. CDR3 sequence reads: CASSLEGLANNEQFF. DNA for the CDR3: TGCGCCAGCAGCTTGGAGGGACTAGCAAACAATGAGCAGTTCTTC.

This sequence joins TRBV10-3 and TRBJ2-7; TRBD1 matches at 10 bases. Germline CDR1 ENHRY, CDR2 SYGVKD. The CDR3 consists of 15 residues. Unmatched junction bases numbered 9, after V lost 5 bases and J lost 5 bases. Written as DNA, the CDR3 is TGTGCCATCAGTAAACCGGGACAGGGGAACCACGAGCAGTACTTC. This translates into CAISKPGQGNHEQYF.

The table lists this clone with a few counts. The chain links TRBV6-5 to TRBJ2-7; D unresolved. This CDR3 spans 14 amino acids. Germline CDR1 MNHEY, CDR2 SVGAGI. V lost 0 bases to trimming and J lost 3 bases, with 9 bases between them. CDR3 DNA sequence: TGTGCCAGCAGTTACTCGACAACGAACTACGAGCAGTACTTC. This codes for CASSYSTTNYEQYF.

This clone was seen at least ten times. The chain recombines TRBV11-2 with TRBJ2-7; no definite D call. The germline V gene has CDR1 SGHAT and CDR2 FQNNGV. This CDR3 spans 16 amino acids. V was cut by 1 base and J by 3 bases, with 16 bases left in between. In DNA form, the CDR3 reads TGTGCCAGCAGCTTAGGTTTTGGCAGGTCGGTCTACGAGCAGTACTTC. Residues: CASSLGFGRSVYEQYF.

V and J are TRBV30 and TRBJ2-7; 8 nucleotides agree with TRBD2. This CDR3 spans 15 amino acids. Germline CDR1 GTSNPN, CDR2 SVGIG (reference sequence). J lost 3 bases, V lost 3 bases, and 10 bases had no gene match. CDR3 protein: CAWRGPGSGSYEQYF. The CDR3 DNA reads TGTGCCTGGAGGGGTCCCGGGAGCGGGAGCTACGAGCAGTACTTC.

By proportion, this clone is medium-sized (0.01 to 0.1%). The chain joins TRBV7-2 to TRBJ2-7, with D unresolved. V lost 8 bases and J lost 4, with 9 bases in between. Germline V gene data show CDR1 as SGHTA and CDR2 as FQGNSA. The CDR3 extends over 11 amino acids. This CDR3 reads CASVLSYEQYF. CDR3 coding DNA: TGTGCCAGCGTCCTCTCATACGAGCAGTACTTC. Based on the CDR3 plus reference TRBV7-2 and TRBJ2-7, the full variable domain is GAGVSQSPSNKVTEKGKDVELRCDPISGHTALYWYRQSLGQGLEFLIYFQGNSAPDKSGLPSDRFSAERTGGSVSTLTIQRTQQEDSAVYLCASVLSYEQYFGPGTRLTVT.

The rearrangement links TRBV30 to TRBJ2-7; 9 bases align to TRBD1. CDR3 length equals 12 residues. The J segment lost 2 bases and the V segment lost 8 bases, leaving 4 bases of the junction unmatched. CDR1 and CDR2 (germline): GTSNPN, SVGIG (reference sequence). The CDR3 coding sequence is TGTGCCGGGGACAGGGTGACCTACGAGCAGTACTTC. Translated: CAGDRVTYEQYF.

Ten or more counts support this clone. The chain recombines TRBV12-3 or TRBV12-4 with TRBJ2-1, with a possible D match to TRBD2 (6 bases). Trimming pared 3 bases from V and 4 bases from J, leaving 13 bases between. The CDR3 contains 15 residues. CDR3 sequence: CASSLPGDQYNEQFF. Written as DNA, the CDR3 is TGTGCCAGCAGTTTGCCGGGAGATCAGTACAATGAGCAGTTCTTC.